The source of this TCR beta chain is a study of blood T cell repertoires in COVID-19. Trimming pared 0 bases from V and 0 bases from J, leaving 5 bases between. The CDR3 spans 15 residues. Germline V gene data show CDR1 as SGHVS and CDR2 as FQNEAQ. This table comes from immunoSEQ multiplex PCR, and its TCRdb copy is limited to in-frame clones, with some not included. This table has roughly 250,000 clones, roughly 82% appearing once. The specimen was peripheral blood. This clonotype was sampled from a woman older than 75 with active or convalescent COVID-19. The chain couples TRBV7-8 to TRBJ2-2; a weak D match, TRBD1 (5 bases). The CDR3: CASSLAQANTGELFF. For the CDR3, the DNA is TGTGCCAGCAGCTTAGCACAGGCGAACACCGGGGAGCTGTTTTTT.